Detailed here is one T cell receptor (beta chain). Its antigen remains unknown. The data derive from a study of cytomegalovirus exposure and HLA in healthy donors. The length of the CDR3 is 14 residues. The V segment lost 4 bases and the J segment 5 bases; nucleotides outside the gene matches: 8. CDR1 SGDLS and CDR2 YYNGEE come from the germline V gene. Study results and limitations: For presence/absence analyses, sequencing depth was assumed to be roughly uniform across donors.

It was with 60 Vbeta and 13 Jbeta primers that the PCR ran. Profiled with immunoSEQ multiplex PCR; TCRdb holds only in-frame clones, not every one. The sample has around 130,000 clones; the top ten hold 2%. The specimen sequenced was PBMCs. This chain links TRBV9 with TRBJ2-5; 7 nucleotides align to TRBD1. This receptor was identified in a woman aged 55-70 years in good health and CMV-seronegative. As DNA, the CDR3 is TGTGCCAGCAGCCCGAGACAGGGCTATGAGACCCAGTACTTC. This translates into CASSPRQGYETQYF.